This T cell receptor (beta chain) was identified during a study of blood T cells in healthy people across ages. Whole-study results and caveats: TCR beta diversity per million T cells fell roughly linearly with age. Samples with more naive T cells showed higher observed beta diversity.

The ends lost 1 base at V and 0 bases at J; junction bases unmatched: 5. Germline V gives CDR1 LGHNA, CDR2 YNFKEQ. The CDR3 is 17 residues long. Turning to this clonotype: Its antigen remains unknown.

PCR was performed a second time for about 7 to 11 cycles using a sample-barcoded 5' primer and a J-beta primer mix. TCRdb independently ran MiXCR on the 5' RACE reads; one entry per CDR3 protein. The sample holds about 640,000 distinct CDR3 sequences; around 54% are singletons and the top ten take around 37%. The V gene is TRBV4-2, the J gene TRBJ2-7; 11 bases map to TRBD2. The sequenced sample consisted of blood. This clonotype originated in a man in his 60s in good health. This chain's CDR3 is CASSQVSGGASSYEQYF. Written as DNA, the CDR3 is TGTGCCAGCAGCCAAGTTAGCGGGGGGGCTAGCTCCTACGAGCAGTACTTC.